The rows below give T cell receptor beta chains drawn from one sample of a study of T cell responses to AZD1222 COVID-19 vaccine. Measured with immunoSEQ multiplex PCR; TCRdb has only the in-frame clones, and not every one. In the table there are about 180,000 clones, more than 80% of which are singletons. The source material was peripheral blood, sampled on day 0 of AZD1222 vaccination. The origin of the receptors is an adult in good health. Each CDR3 is given with its conserved first and last residue. A D gene is named only where the DNA matches it firmly. For some rows the clone size is stated as once, few or many, or as a class when expanded; others skip it.

v_call,clone_size,d_call,cdr3_length,j_call,cdr3_nt,cdr3_aa
TRBV12-3/TRBV12-4,.,.,11,TRBJ1-6,TGTGCCAGCACCTCGGGTTCACCCCTCCACTTT,CASTSGSPLHF
TRBV5-1,.,.,16,TRBJ2-2,TGCGCCAGCAGCTCCTCTGGCGCAGGTGGCACCGGGGAGCTGTTTTTT,CASSSSGAGGTGELFF
TRBV5-3,once,TRBD1,20,TRBJ1-2,TGTGCCAGAAGCTTGTTTTGGGGCCTGGTGAAGGGGGCATGGGCCAATGGCTACACCTTC,CARSLFWGLVKGAWANGYTF
TRBV28,.,TRBD2,13,TRBJ2-7,TGTGCCAGCAGCGGGACTAAGTCCTACGAGCAGTACTTC,CASSGTKSYEQYF
TRBV27,.,.,14,TRBJ2-7,TGTGCCAGCAGTTTACTACAGAGCTCCTACGAGCAGTACTTC,CASSLLQSSYEQYF
TRBV7-2,once,TRBD2,14,TRBJ2-7,TGTGCCAGCAGCTCCGGGGGGGCTGGGGTCGAGCAGTACTTC,CASSSGGAGVEQYF
TRBV3-1/TRBV3-2,once,.,15,TRBJ2-7,TGTGCCAGCAGCCAAGATCCGGGGCGGTCCTACGAGCAGTACTTC,CASSQDPGRSYEQYF
TRBV5-1,.,.,14,TRBJ2-3,TGCGCCAGCAGCCCAGGACAAGGGACAGATACGCAGTATTTT,CASSPGQGTDTQYF
TRBV4-2,.,.,16,TRBJ1-2,TGTGCCAGCAGCCAGACCAAGGACACCTTCGGGCATGGCTACACCTTC,CASSQTKDTFGHGYTF
TRBV3-1/TRBV3-2,.,TRBD1,14,TRBJ2-7,TGTGCCAGCAGCCGGGACAGGGGGGGATACGAGCAGTACTTC,CASSRDRGGYEQYF
TRBV28,once,.,13,TRBJ1-5,TGTGCCAGCAGTTTACCGAACAATCAGCCCCAGCATTTT,CASSLPNNQPQHF
TRBV13,.,.,15,TRBJ2-7,TGTGCCAGCAGCTTAGGCCTTCTTTATCGATACGAGCAGTACTTC,CASSLGLLYRYEQYF
TRBV7-3,.,.,14,TRBJ2-2,TGTGCCAGCAGCTTAGGGCCCAGGGACGGGGAGCTGTTTTTT,CASSLGPRDGELFF
TRBV9,.,.,13,TRBJ1-1,TGTGCCAGCAGCGTTAGAGGGGACACTGAAGCTTTCTTT,CASSVRGDTEAFF
TRBV2,.,.,13,TRBJ1-3,TGTGCCAGCAGTAGCACGGAAGTAGGCACCATATATTTT,CASSSTEVGTIYF
TRBV29-1,.,TRBD1,15,TRBJ1-1,TGCAGCGTTGAACTTCCGGGACAGGCGAACACTGAAGCTTTCTTT,CSVELPGQANTEAFF
TRBV7-3,few,.,14,TRBJ2-1,TGTGCCAGCAGCTTATTTAGTAGCAGCAATGAGCAGTTCTTC,CASSLFSSSNEQFF
TRBV6-5,.,.,12,TRBJ2-2,TGTGCCAGCAGTTACTACACCGGGGAGCTGTTTTTT,CASSYYTGELFF
TRBV3-1/TRBV3-2,.,.,14,TRBJ2-2,TGTGCCAGCATCCTTGGGCGAAAGGGGGGGGAGCTGTTTTTT,CASILGRKGGELFF
TRBV12-3/TRBV12-4,.,.,13,TRBJ1-1,TGTGCCAGCACCTCCAGACAGAACACTGAAGCTTTCTTT,CASTSRQNTEAFF
TRBV30,.,TRBD1,18,TRBJ2-1,TGTGCCTGGAGGAAAAAACCGGGACAGGGGGAATCCTACAATGAGCAGTTCTTC,CAWRKKPGQGESYNEQFF
TRBV25-1,.,.,13,TRBJ2-1,TGTGCCAGCAGCCGGAGGGGGGCCGATGAGCAGTTCTTC,CASSRRGADEQFF
TRBV6-2/TRBV6-3,.,.,17,TRBJ2-3,TGTGCCAGCATCCCTGGGCCGGGGCGCGATTACACAGATACGCAGTATTTT,CASIPGPGRDYTDTQYF
TRBV2,once,.,15,TRBJ2-5,TGTGCCAGCAGTGTACAGGGGGGGTGGCAAGAGACCCAGTACTTC,CASSVQGGWQETQYF
TRBV7-9,.,.,13,TRBJ2-3,TGTGCCAGCAGCTTAGATGTGCTGGATACGCAGTATTTT,CASSLDVLDTQYF
TRBV6-4,.,.,13,TRBJ1-2,TGTGCCAGCAGTGACGGTCCCAGTTCTGGCTACACCTTC,CASSDGPSSGYTF
TRBV5-6,.,.,14,TRBJ2-3,TGTGCCAGCAGCTTGGCAATGGCCACAGATACGCAGTATTTT,CASSLAMATDTQYF
TRBV27,.,.,16,TRBJ1-1,TGTGCCAGCAGCCTGGAAGGGTGGGGCGGGGACACTGAAGCTTTCTTT,CASSLEGWGGDTEAFF
TRBV2,.,TRBD1,14,TRBJ1-2,TGTGCCAGCCCAAAGGGACAGGGAAACTATGGCTACACCTTC,CASPKGQGNYGYTF
TRBV4-2,.,.,15,TRBJ2-5,TGTGCCAGCAGCCAAGGGCCTCATACCAGAGAGACCCAGTACTTC,CASSQGPHTRETQYF
TRBV4-3,.,.,15,TRBJ1-5,TGCGCCAGCAGCCAAGCCAACAGACCAAATCAGCCCCAGCATTTT,CASSQANRPNQPQHF
TRBV29-1,.,TRBD1,12,TRBJ1-5,TGCAGCGCGGGACAGGGAAATCAGCCCCAGCATTTT,CSAGQGNQPQHF
TRBV19,.,.,12,TRBJ1-5,TGTGCCAGTAGTATAGAGTGGCAGCCCCAGCATTTT,CASSIEWQPQHF
TRBV9,once,.,15,TRBJ1-2,TGTGCCAGCAGCGTAGCTACCGGAGGGAACTATGGCTACACCTTC,CASSVATGGNYGYTF
TRBV27,.,.,15,TRBJ2-5,TGTGCCAGCAGTTTATCGGGGGGGGGCGGAGAGACCCAGTACTTC,CASSLSGGGGETQYF
TRBV14,.,TRBD1,13,TRBJ2-7,TGTGCCAGCAGCCGATTCGACAGGGGCGAGCAGTACTTC,CASSRFDRGEQYF
TRBV9,.,TRBD1,15,TRBJ2-3,TGTGCCAGCAGCGGCGGACAGGGAGTTGCAGATACGCAGTATTTT,CASSGGQGVADTQYF
TRBV5-1,.,TRBD1,17,TRBJ1-5,TGCGCCAGCAGCTCCAGGACAGGGAGTCAAGGCGGCAAGCCCCAGCATTTT,CASSSRTGSQGGKPQHF
TRBV4-1,.,.,15,TRBJ2-2,TGCGCCAGCAGCCTGACCCTAGGGAACACCGGGGAGCTGTTTTTT,CASSLTLGNTGELFF
TRBV20-1,.,.,11,TRBJ1-2,TGCAGTGCTGGAGGACAGAATGGCTACACCTTC,CSAGGQNGYTF